This T cell receptor (beta chain) was captured by sequencing in a study of CD4+ T cells in melanoma. Germline V gene sequence: CDR1 SGHTA, CDR2 FQGNSA. The CDR3 runs 12 residues. V lost 1 base, J lost 9 bases, and 7 bases lay in between. Sequencing used immunoSEQ multiplex PCR; TCRdb keeps in-frame clones, though not all of them. Here the sample spans around 110,000 clones, approximately 90% being singletons. Sequencing was done on a sample of peripheral blood. The sequence came from a human donor with melanoma. The rearrangement links TRBV7-2 to TRBJ1-5; the D is unclear. The DNA for the CDR3 is TGTGCCAGCAGCTTAGACGGAATGCCCCAGCATTTT. This gives the protein CASSLDGMPQHF.